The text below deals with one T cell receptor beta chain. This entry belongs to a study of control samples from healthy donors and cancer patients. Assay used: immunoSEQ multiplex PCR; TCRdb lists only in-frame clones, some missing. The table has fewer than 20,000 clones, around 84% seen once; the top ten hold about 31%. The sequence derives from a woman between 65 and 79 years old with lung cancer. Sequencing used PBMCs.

The CDR3 nucleotides read TGTGCCAGCAGTTTCAGGGGGCTCGGGGAGACCCAGTACTTC. The encoded protein is CASSFRGLGETQYF. J is TRBJ2-5 and V is TRBV6-6; 8 positions match TRBD1. The CDR3 runs to 14 residues. Per the germline V gene, CDR1 is MNHNY and CDR2 is SVGAGI (reference sequence). V dropped 4 bases and J dropped 5; count of bases not matched to a gene: 6.